Listed here are 14 T cell receptor beta chains from one sample, sequenced in a study of control samples from healthy donors and cancer patients. Profiled with immunoSEQ multiplex PCR; TCRdb holds only in-frame clones, not every one. The repertoire consists of 95,000 to 150,000 clones, with 90% to 95% occurring once and the leading ten covering approximately 7.8%. Sequenced material: blood. The origin of the receptors is a woman younger than 35 in good health.

The genes are TRBV10-3 and TRBJ2-1, with D perhaps TRBD2 (5 bases). CDR1 is ENHRY, CDR2 SYGVKD, per germline. The CDR3 runs 13 residues. The V end lost 0 bases, the J end lost 8 bases, and 8 bases lay between the germline ends. CDR3 nucleotides: TGTGCCATCAGTGAGTCTGCTAGCCATGAGCAGTTCTTC. Protein sequence: CAISESASHEQFF.

This clone was observed a single time. Here the CDR3 DNA reads TGTGCCAGCAGTAACAGGGGGCTGGGCACCGGGGAGCTGTTTTTT. Protein sequence: CASSNRGLGTGELFF. V and J are TRBV2 and TRBJ2-2; 9 nucleotides match TRBD1. The CDR3 is made up of 15 amino acids. Germline V gene lookup returns CDR1 SNHLY and CDR2 FYNNEI. Unmatched junction bases numbered 5, after V lost 5 bases and J lost 4 bases.

As DNA, the CDR3 is TGTGCCAGCAGATTTATACAAGGGACCAACTATGGCTACACCTTC. Its protein product is CASRFIQGTNYGYTF. The chain is built from TRBV5-6 and TRBJ1-2; a weak D match, TRBD1 (5 bases). Germline V gene lookup returns CDR1 SGHDT and CDR2 YYEEEE. The CDR3 runs 15 residues. V was pared by 5 bases and J by 2 bases, with 16 bases between.

The chain recombines TRBV4-3 with TRBJ2-7; the match to TRBD2 covers 12 bases. V lost 3 bases and J lost 2; bases outside the gene matches: 8. The CDR3 extends over 17 amino acids. The germline CDR1 and CDR2 sequences are LGHNA and YSLEER. The CDR3 DNA is TGCGCCAGCAGCCAGGCATCTAGCGGGGGGGCCCCCTACGAGCAGTACTTC. Its translation is CASSQASSGGAPYEQYF.

The CDR3, as DNA: TGTGCCAGCAGCATGTCCGGGACAGGGCCCCGCTACGAGCAGTACTTC. It encodes CASSMSGTGPRYEQYF. The rearrangement links TRBV7-2 to TRBJ2-7, with 9 bases that match TRBD1. The CDR3 extends over 16 amino acids. Germline-derived CDR1 and CDR2 are SGHTA and FQGNSA. V was clipped by 5 bases and J by 3 bases; unmatched bases: 11.

The genes are TRBV28 and TRBJ2-7; 11 bases agree with TRBD1. This CDR3 has 16 amino acids. Per the germline V gene, CDR1 is MDHEN and CDR2 is SYDVKM. The ends lost 5 bases at V and 0 bases at J; junction bases unmatched: 6. The CDR3 sequence: CASSVGGTGGSYEQYF. The CDR3 bases are TGTGCCAGCAGTGTCGGCGGGACAGGGGGCTCCTACGAGCAGTACTTC.

The chain uses TRBV2 and TRBJ1-1; TRBD1 is a possible D gene (6 bases). Trimming pared 6 bases from V and 0 bases from J, leaving 8 bases between. CDR3 length: 13 amino acids. Germline loops: CDR1 SNHLY, CDR2 FYNNEI. CDR3 loop: CASRGALNTEAFF. CDR3 sequence (DNA): TGTGCCAGCAGGGGGGCCTTGAACACTGAAGCTTTCTTT. Drawing the rest from reference TRBV2 and TRBJ1-1, the complete variable domain is EPEVTQTPSHQVTQMGQEVILRCVPISNHLYFYWYRQILGQKVEFLVSFYNNEISEKSEIFDDQFSVERPDGSNFTLKIRSTKLEDSAMYFCASRGALNTEAFFGQGTRLTVV.

The V call is TRBV5-8, the J call TRBJ2-7; TRBD2 might be the D (6 bases). Looked up from germline, CDR1 is SGHTS and CDR2 is YDEGEE. The CDR3 is 14 residues long. Trimming removed 6 bases from V and 4 bases from J, with 17 bases in between. The CDR3 loop is CASNLQGGSYEQYF. In nucleotides, the CDR3 is TGTGCCAGCAACCTTCAGGGAGGATCTTACGAGCAGTACTTC.

The chain combines TRBV6-5 with TRBJ2-1, with 7 bases that match TRBD2. With 3 bases clipped from V and 0 bases from J, the junction kept 5 bases outside the gene matches. The germline gives CDR1 MNHEY, CDR2 SVGAGI. The CDR3 consists of 16 residues. The CDR3 DNA reads TGTGCCAGCAGTTATACGACGGGGGGCTCCTACAATGAGCAGTTCTTC. It yields the protein CASSYTTGGSYNEQFF.

This clone was seen once. The chain combines TRBV19 with TRBJ2-6, with 7 positions matching TRBD1. CDR1 LNHDA and CDR2 SQIVND come from the germline V gene (reference sequence). J lost 1 base, V lost 6 bases, and 3 bases had no gene match. This CDR3 contains 15 residues. The CDR3 DNA follows: TGTGCCAGTAGGTTGACAGGGTCTGGGGCCAACGTCCTGACTTTC. It yields the protein CASRLTGSGANVLTF.

The CDR3 region has the DNA TGTGCCATCAGTGATGGGGGGTTTCAGCCCCAGCATTTT. It is translated as CAISDGGFQPQHF. The chain links TRBV10-3 to TRBJ1-5, with D maybe TRBD1 (5 bases). Germline assignment: CDR1 ENHRY and CDR2 SYGVKD. Trimming shortened V by 3 bases and J by 6 bases, and 9 bases separated the two germline ends. The CDR3 extends over 13 amino acids.

V gene TRBV27 combines with J gene TRBJ1-1, with TRBD1 as a possible D gene (6 bases). The CDR3 runs to 14 residues. CDR1 and CDR2 (germline): MNHEY, SMNVEV (reference sequence). The V end lost 3 bases, the J end lost 1 base, and 9 bases lay between the germline ends. The CDR3 is CASSLGAGNTEAFF. DNA for the CDR3: TGTGCCAGCAGTTTGGGGGCGGGGAACACTGAAGCTTTCTTT.

The gene calls are TRBV6-6 and TRBJ1-1; D is unclear. V was shortened by 7 bases and J by 4 bases, with 13 bases between the two germline ends. The CDR3 length is 13 residues. Germline V gene sequence: CDR1 MNHNY, CDR2 SVGAGI (reference sequence). The chain's CDR3 is CASTPLEATEAFF. CDR3 nucleotides: TGTGCCAGCACCCCTCTAGAGGCCACTGAAGCTTTCTTT.

The rearrangement links TRBV4-1 to TRBJ2-3; 10 bases line up with TRBD2. Germline assignment: CDR1 MGHRA and CDR2 YSYEKL. This CDR3 is built from 17 residues. The junction had 7 bases not matched to a gene; V was cut back by 0 bases and J by 4 bases. The CDR3 region has the DNA TGCGCCAGCAGCCAAGAAGCCCTAGCGGGAGTGGCAGATACGCAGTATTTT. This sequence encodes CASSQEALAGVADTQYF.